This is a list of T cell receptor beta chains from one sample in a study of fetal regulatory T cell absence and autoimmunity. The data were produced by immunoSEQ multiplex PCR, yet TCRdb's version contains in-frame clones alone and is incomplete. Found here are around 100,000 clones, roughly 70% of them singletons; the top ten hold roughly 2%. Material for sequencing was pancreas tissue. Receptors originate from a male donor with IPEX syndrome. CDR3s include the opening cysteine and the closing phenylalanine or tryptophan. A D gene is named only where the DNA matches it firmly. The size field is filled for only some rows; it gives once, few, many or a size class.

D gene | J gene | V gene | CDR3 length | clone size | CDR3 protein | CDR3 DNA
. | TRBJ2-5 | TRBV11-3 | 13 | . | CASSEGRGETQYF | TGTGCCAGCAGCGAGGGACGGGGAGAGACCCAGTACTTC
TRBD1 | TRBJ1-2 | TRBV5-1 | 14 | . | CASSLTGAEDGYTF | TGCGCCAGCAGCCTTACAGGGGCGGAAGATGGCTACACCTTC
. | TRBJ2-7 | TRBV5-1 | 16 | . | CASSLAPGTFTYEQYF | TGCGCCAGCAGCTTGGCCCCCGGGACTTTTACCTACGAGCAGTACTTC
. | TRBJ2-2 | TRBV9 | 16 | . | CASSTSRAPNTGELFF | TGTGCCAGCAGCACGTCTAGGGCCCCGAACACCGGGGAGCTGTTTTTT
. | TRBJ2-5 | TRBV5-6 | 11 | few | CASSEQETQYF | TGTGCCAGCAGCGAGCAAGAGACCCAGTACTTC
TRBD1 | TRBJ2-6 | TRBV6-1 | 12 | . | CASWDRGNVLTF | TGTGCCAGCTGGGACAGGGGAAACGTCCTGACTTTC
TRBD2 | TRBJ2-3 | TRBV30 | 19 | . | CAWSVGLAPFPTSTDTQYF | TGTGCCTGGAGTGTAGGACTAGCACCATTTCCAACTAGCACAGATACGCAGTATTTT
. | TRBJ2-2 | TRBV7-6 | 16 | . | CASSLGASLNTGELFF | TGTGCCAGCAGCTTAGGGGCCAGCTTAAACACCGGGGAGCTGTTTTTT
. | TRBJ2-1 | TRBV5-1 | 14 | . | CASSLDPGNCEQFF | TGCGCCAGCAGCTTGGATCCGGGTAACTGTGAGCAGTTCTTC
TRBD1 | TRBJ1-6 | TRBV10-2 | 16 | . | CASSESPGQGGSPLHF | TGCGCCAGCAGTGAGTCGCCGGGACAGGGTGGCTCACCCCTCCACTTT
TRBD1 | TRBJ1-1 | TRBV9 | 13 | . | CASSGQGDTEAFF | TGTGCCAGCAGCGGACAGGGGGACACTGAAGCTTTCTTT
TRBD2 | TRBJ2-1 | TRBV27 | 13 | . | CASTPGGGSEQFF | TGTGCCAGCACTCCGGGCGGGGGTAGTGAGCAGTTCTTC
TRBD2 | TRBJ2-5 | TRBV27 | 14 | few | CASSLSGRKETQYF | TGTGCCAGCAGTCTTAGCGGGAGGAAGGAGACCCAGTACTTC
. | TRBJ2-7 | TRBV7-2 | 14 | once | CASSPEEGTGEQYF | TGTGCCAGCAGCCCCGAGGAGGGGACTGGCGAGCAGTACTTC
. | TRBJ2-3 | TRBV27 | 11 | . | CASSFPDTQYF | TGTGCCAGCAGTTTCCCAGATACGCAGTATTTT
. | TRBJ2-5 | TRBV9 | 12 | . | CASSEAEETQYF | TGTGCCAGCAGCGAAGCGGAAGAGACCCAGTACTTC
TRBD2 | TRBJ2-1 | TRBV6-4 | 16 | . | CASSPSPSGSYNEQFF | TGTGCCAGCAGCCCCTCCCCTAGCGGGAGTTACAATGAGCAGTTCTTC
. | TRBJ1-1 | TRBV6-6 | 13 | . | CASTIGENPEAFF | TGTGCCAGCACTATTGGGGAAAATCCTGAAGCTTTCTTT
TRBD1 | TRBJ1-4 | TRBV10-3 | 15 | . | CAISESGTGGEKLFF | TGTGCCATCAGTGAGTCTGGGACAGGAGGGGAAAAACTGTTTTTT
. | TRBJ2-1 | TRBV11-2 | 18 | . | CASSWGTSQLSSYNEQFF | TGTGCCAGCAGCTGGGGGACTTCTCAGCTTAGCTCCTACAATGAGCAGTTCTTC
TRBD1 | TRBJ1-1 | TRBV7-9 | 14 | once | CASSLGTGDTEAFF | TGTGCCAGCAGCTTAGGGACAGGGGACACTGAAGCTTTCTTT
. | TRBJ1-5 | TRBV6-1 | 13 | once | CASRVRGNQPQHF | TGTGCCAGCAGGGTTAGGGGCAATCAGCCCCAGCATTTT
TRBD1 | TRBJ2-3 | TRBV18 | 14 | few | CASSTDRVTDTQYF | TGTGCCAGCTCAACGGACAGGGTCACAGATACGCAGTATTTT
TRBD1 | TRBJ1-5 | TRBV4-1 | 16 | . | CASSLQYGTGSQPQHF | TGCGCCAGCAGCCTACAATACGGGACAGGGAGTCAGCCCCAGCATTTT
. | TRBJ1-2 | TRBV29-1 | 13 | . | CSVDHRVNYGYTF | TGCAGCGTTGACCACAGGGTTAACTATGGCTACACCTTC
TRBD2 | TRBJ2-3 | TRBV27 | 15 | . | CASSLKTSGRDTQYF | TGTGCCAGCAGTTTAAAAACTAGCGGGAGAGATACGCAGTATTTT